The source of this T cell receptor (beta chain) is a study of shared clonotypes between healthy human individuals. Comments on this clone: Its specificity is not known.

From CD4+ cells came CD45RA+ naive and CD45RA-negative memory subsets. Study findings and constraints: The generation probabilities recorded for non-shared clonotypes fell below those of clonotypes shared by all four donors.

Here immunoSEQ multiplex PCR was the method, and the copy in TCRdb shows in-frame clones only, minus some. The table lists approximately 1.5 million clones, around 98.5% of them singletons, with about 0.35% in the top ten. Germline loops: CDR1 SGHAT, CDR2 FQNNGV. Trimming shortened V by 5 bases and J by 3 bases, and 11 bases separated the two germline ends. The CDR3 sequence is 13 residues long. V usage is TRBV11-2 and J usage is TRBJ2-7; tentatively, D is TRBD1 (6 bases). This TCR derives from a young man in good health. Sequencing was done on a sample of naive CD4+ T cells sorted from blood. The subset was: CD45RA+ positively selected. The chain's CDR3 is CASSGYRVYEQYF. The CDR3 DNA is TGTGCCAGCAGCGGTTACAGGGTCTACGAGCAGTACTTC.